Listed here is a single TCR beta chain. These data originate in a study of blood T cell repertoires in COVID-19. At the level of the study: T cells, B-cell-depleted T cells, or PBMCs supplied cDNA or gDNA.

Generated by immunoSEQ multiplex PCR, the TCRdb table keeps only in-frame clones and is missing some. In the table there are under 85,000 clones, around 87% of which are singletons. In Seattle, patients joined the study during active infection and were tracked longitudinally. CDR1 SNHLY and CDR2 FYNNEI come from the germline V gene. The length of the CDR3 is 12 residues. The V gene lost 6 bases and the J gene lost 10 bases, with 13 bases spanning the gap. The chain is built from TRBV2 and TRBJ2-1; the D gene is possibly TRBD1 (6 bases). Sequenced: peripheral blood. The receptor's source is a man aged 40-49 years with COVID-19, enrolled during active disease. The CDR3 sequence: CASSPQGHEQFF. The CDR3 nucleotides read TGTGCCAGCAGCCCCCAGGGACACGAGCAGTTCTTC.